This entry describes one T cell receptor (beta chain). Its target is unknown. This specimen belongs to a study of cytomegalovirus exposure and HLA in healthy donors. A multiplex PCR was run with 60 Vbeta primers and 13 Jbeta primers. Produced via immunoSEQ multiplex PCR; TCRdb's table is partial and in-frame only. The sample's table shows about 54,000 clones. The CDR3 covers 12 residues. Trimming shortened V by 6 bases and J by 6 bases, and 11 bases separated the two germline ends. CDR1 is MDHEN and CDR2 is SYDVKM in the germline V gene. Study results and caveats: In an earlier analysis, in about 530 donors, most V segments appeared productive either ~87% or ~30% of the time. Analysis was carried out at a later point, and it linked a missense DCLRE1C variant to TCR beta V- and J-gene trimming. As a later analysis revealed, the rate of TCR association differed by HLA locus, with DRB1 most and HLA-C fewest.

This clonotype originated in a woman in her forties in good health and CMV-seronegative. The sample was PBMCs. This sequence joins TRBV28 and TRBJ1-2, with D tentatively TRBD1 (6 bases). The CDR3 region has the DNA TGTGCCAGCAGGATGGACAGCCATGGCTACACCTTC. Encoded protein: CASRMDSHGYTF.